Sequencing of this T cell receptor beta chain was carried out in a study of T cells in Graves' hyperthyroidism and ophthalmopathy. The wider study: Blood was drawn when the patient was first diagnosed and still untreated.

Study-level findings and limits: Within blood appeared most thyroid clonotypes that had expanded above 0.001.

Among the patients, aged 18 to 65, hyperthyroidism was newly diagnosed and had lasted under 2 months. Diagnostic decisions used clinical symptoms, serum thyroxine and TRAb, thyroid ultrasound and orbital computed tomography. This clonotype was counted many times. Its antigen is unknown. Trimming pared 8 bases from V and 7 bases from J, leaving 15 bases between. The length of the CDR3 is 13 residues. What was amplified from RNA transcripts were TCR beta CDR3 regions. HTBI primers were used for first-round RT-PCR of the TCR CDR3. TCRdb reprocessed the multiplex PCR reads via MiXCR and lists one record per CDR3 protein. The sample includes 600,000 to 900,000 distinct CDR3 sequences, about 17% of them seen just once.

The chain carries TRBV12-3 or TRBV12-4 and TRBJ2-4; D may correspond to TRBD1 or TRBD2 (6 bases each). This TCR derives from a man aged 18 to 29 with Graves' hyperthyroidism. The sequenced sample was blood. The CDR3 DNA reads TGTGCCAGCCTAGGGGGAGGACTTAACATTCAGTACTTC. Protein: CASLGGGLNIQYF.